The subject of this entry is one T cell receptor beta chain. The CDR3 contains 14 residues. V was shortened by 3 bases and J by 7 bases, with 10 bases between the two germline ends. In germline, CDR1 is KGHSH, CDR2 LQKENI. This record comes from a study of cytomegalovirus exposure and HLA in healthy donors. The PCR ran on 60 Vbeta and 13 Jbeta primers. Clones were read by immunoSEQ multiplex PCR, and TCRdb kept only the in-frame ones, dropping some. The sample carries under 150,000 clones, 80% to 85% recorded once. The sample taken for sequencing was PBMCs. This TCR came from a male donor in good health and CMV-seropositive. The chain has TRBV18 and TRBJ1-6, with D maybe TRBD1 (5 bases). The DNA for the CDR3 is TGTGCCAGCTCACCGCCAGGGCGAAATTCACCCCTCCACTTT. It specifies CASSPPGRNSPLHF.